This T cell receptor (beta chain) appears in the sequencing data of a study of vaccination effects on CD4 cells after COVID-19. Study observations and caveats: Of the vaccine-induced clones from healthy vaccinees, merely 1 of 255 recognized common cold coronaviruses as well. Clonal contraction was marked in infection- and vaccine-induced clones late after vaccination.

As concerns this clone: The antigen remains unidentified.

The CDR3 totals 13 residues. Germline V gene sequence: CDR1 SNHLY, CDR2 FYNNEI. Trimming shortened V by 4 bases and J by 7 bases, and 13 bases separated the two germline ends. Using viral peptide pools, the ViraFEST assay grew out antigen-specific CD4+ T cells prior to sequencing. Following an approximately eleven-day culture, CD4+ T cells were purified. The vaccine given was either BNT162b2 or mRNA-1273, in two doses. Researchers reported culturing two million PBMC in each well, adding roughly 10 IU/ml IL-2 and roughly 11 ug/ml peptides. TCRdb's copy holds only in-frame clones and misses some; the assay was immunoSEQ multiplex PCR. This sample has approximately 25,000 clones, with approximately 69% found just once.

This TCR came from a human donor who received a COVID-19 vaccine. The chain couples TRBV2 to TRBJ2-5, with TRBD2 as a possible D gene (5 bases). Sequencing was performed on CD4+ T cells from PBMCs cultured with SARS-CoV-2 spike peptides, taken after COVID-19 vaccination. In DNA form, the CDR3 reads TGTGCCAGCAGTGGTGGAGAGGAGGCGACCCAGTACTTC. Translation gives CASSGGEEATQYF.